This TCR beta chain was captured in a study of T cell repertoires in cytomegalovirus infection. Study information: The public TCR beta signatures pointed to both CMV infection and matching HLA type.

Study-level results: Accumulated public TCR beta family frequency recognized individuals carrying CMV together with the relevant HLA. Clonotypes of TCR beta that were HLA-C-restricted and CMV-specific dominated the ex vivo response.

The CDR3 length is 13 residues. Germline V gene data show CDR1 as MNHNY and CDR2 as SVGAGI (reference sequence). V lost 2 bases, J lost 7 bases, and 11 bases lay in between. Each CDR3 protein gets one entry after TCRdb re-called the reads with MiXCR. The repertoire includes a few hundred thousand distinct CDR3 sequences, 8% to 10% of them detected once, and approximately 4.5% sits in the top ten. Of note for this clonotype: Its antigen is as yet unknown.

Material: PBMCs. This sequence joins TRBV6-6 and TRBJ1-1; D remains unclear. The sequence was obtained from a human donor in good health (CMV status not recorded). Some clones in this sample may be carry-over from other donors' samples. CDR3 amino acids: CASSYGPALEAFF. Written as DNA, the CDR3 is TGTGCCAGCAGTTACGGTCCAGCGCTTGAAGCTTTCTTT.